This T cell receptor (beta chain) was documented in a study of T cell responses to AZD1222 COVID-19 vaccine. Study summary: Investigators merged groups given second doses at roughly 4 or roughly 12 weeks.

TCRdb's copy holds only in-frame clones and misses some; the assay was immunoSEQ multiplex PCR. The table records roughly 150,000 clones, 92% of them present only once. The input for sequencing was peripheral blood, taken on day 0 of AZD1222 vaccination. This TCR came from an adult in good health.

The CDR3 DNA follows: TGTGCCAGCAGTCCCCCCCACAGTCTTAGCGGGGCCTACAATGAGCAGTTCTTC. Encoded protein: CASSPPHSLSGAYNEQFF. The rearrangement links TRBV6-6 to TRBJ2-1; 8 bases align to TRBD2. Per the germline V gene, CDR1 is MNHNY and CDR2 is SVGAGI (reference sequence). The CDR3 spans 18 residues. Germline trimming cut 5 bases from V and 2 bases from J; bases unmatched to any gene: 14.